This TCR beta chain comes out of a study of cytomegalovirus exposure and HLA in healthy donors. Whole-study context: Previous work identified 95 million to 120 million unique TCR beta sequences from about 179 million T cells. Study conclusions and caveats: Later analysis found that TCR beta chains associated with HLA were more clonally expanded than other, equally common chains. The Asian-associated ancestry cluster reportedly had fewer N-insertions than the approximately 690-donor mean in a later analysis.

V gave up 8 bases and J gave up 3 bases; unmatched junction bases: 4. CDR1 is WSHSY, CDR2 SAAADI, per germline. The length of the CDR3 is 14 residues. This clone was observed a few times. The target antigen is unknown. Researchers ran the PCR with 60 Vbeta and 13 Jbeta primers. Per the original data handling: The authors later counted 65 million to 90 million unique TCR beta chains, 9.5 million to 13 million of them shared. TCRdb keeps only in-frame clones here, not all; method: immunoSEQ multiplex PCR. The DNA gave D and trimming, while V, J and clone size come from that table. The sample lists about 150,000 clones, 80% to 90% occurring once.

The chain carries TRBV10-2 and TRBJ2-1, with 10 bases fitting TRBD2. Sequences were obtained from PBMCs. The receptor's source is a woman aged 18 to 35 in good health and CMV-seronegative. DNA of the CDR3: TGCGCCAGCGGTACTAGCGGGGACTACAATGAGCAGTTCTTC. This translates into CASGTSGDYNEQFF.